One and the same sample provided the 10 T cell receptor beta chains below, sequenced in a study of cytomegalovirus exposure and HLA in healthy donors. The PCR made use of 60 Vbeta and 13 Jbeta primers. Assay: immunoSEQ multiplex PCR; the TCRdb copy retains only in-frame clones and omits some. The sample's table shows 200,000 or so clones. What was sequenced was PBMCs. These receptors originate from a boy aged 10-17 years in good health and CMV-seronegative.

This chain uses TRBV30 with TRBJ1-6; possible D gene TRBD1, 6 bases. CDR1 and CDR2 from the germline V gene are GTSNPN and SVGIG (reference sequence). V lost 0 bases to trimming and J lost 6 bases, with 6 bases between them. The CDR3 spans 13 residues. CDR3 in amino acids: CAWSVGGNSPLHF. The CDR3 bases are TGTGCCTGGAGTGTAGGGGGTAATTCACCCCTCCACTTT.

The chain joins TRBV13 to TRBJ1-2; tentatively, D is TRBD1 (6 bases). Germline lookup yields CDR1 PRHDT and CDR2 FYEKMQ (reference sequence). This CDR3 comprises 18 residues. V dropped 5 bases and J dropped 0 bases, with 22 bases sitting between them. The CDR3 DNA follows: TGTGCCAGCAGCCCACAGGGTCCTTTACTAAATCCTAACTATGGCTACACCTTC. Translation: CASSPQGPLLNPNYGYTF. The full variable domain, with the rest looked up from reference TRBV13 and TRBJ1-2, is AAGVIQSPRHLIKEKRETATLKCYPIPRHDTVYWYQQGPGQDPQFLISFYEKMQSDKGSIPDRFSAQQFSDYHSELNMSSLELGDSALYFCASSPQGPLLNPNYGYTFGSGTRLTVV.

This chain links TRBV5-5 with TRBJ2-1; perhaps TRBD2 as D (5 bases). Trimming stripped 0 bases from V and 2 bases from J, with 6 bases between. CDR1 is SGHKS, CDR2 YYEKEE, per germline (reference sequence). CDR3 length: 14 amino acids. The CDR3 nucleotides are TGTGCCAGCAGCTTGGCCGGGACCTACAATGAGCAGTTCTTC. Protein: CASSLAGTYNEQFF.

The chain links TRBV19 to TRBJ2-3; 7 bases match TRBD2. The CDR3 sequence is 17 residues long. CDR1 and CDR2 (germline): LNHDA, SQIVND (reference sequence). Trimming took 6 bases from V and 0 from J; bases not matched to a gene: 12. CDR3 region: CASSYSPGRVSTDTQYF. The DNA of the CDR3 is TGTGCCAGTAGCTACAGCCCAGGGAGGGTTAGCACAGATACGCAGTATTTT.

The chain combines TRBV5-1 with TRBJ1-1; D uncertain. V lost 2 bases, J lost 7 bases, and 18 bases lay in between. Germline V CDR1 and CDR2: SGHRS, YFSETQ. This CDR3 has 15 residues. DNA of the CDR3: TGCGCCAGCAGCTTTGCAATTGGACTACTCGATGAAGCTTTCTTT. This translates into CASSFAIGLLDEAFF.

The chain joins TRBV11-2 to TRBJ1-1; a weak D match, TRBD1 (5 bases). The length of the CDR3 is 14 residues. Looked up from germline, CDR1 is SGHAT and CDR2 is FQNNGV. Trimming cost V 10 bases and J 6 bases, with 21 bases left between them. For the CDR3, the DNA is TGTGCCATCTCCCGCGGGGCGGTTATTCCTGAAGCTTTCTTT. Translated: CAISRGAVIPEAFF.

CDR3 protein: CASSRSSGPADTQYF. DNA of the CDR3: TGTGCCAGCAGCCGGTCTAGCGGGCCGGCGGATACGCAGTATTTT. The chain couples TRBV6-6 to TRBJ2-3, with TRBD2 matching 8 bases. The CDR3 extends over 15 amino acids. Trimming took 6 bases from V and 6 from J; bases not matched to a gene: 11. Germline CDR1 reads MNHNY; CDR2 reads SVGAGI (reference sequence).

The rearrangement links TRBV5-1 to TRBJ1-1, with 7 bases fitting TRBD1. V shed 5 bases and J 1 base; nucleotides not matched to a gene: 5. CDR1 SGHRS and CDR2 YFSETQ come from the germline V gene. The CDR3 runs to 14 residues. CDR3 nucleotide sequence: TGCGCCAGCAGTCGGGACAGCTCGAACACTGAAGCTTTCTTT. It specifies CASSRDSSNTEAFF.

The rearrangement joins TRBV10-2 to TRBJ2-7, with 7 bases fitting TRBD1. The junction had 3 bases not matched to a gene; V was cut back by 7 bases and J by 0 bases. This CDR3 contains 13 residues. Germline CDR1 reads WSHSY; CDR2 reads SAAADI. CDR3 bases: TGCGCCAGCAACAGGGGTAACTCCTACGAGCAGTACTTC. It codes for CASNRGNSYEQYF.

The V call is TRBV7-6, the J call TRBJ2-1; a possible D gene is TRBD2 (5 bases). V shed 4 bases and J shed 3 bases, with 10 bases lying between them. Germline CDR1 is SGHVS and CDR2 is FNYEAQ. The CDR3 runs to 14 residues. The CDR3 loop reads CASSSIGDYNEQFF. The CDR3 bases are TGTGCCAGCAGCTCGATCGGGGACTACAATGAGCAGTTCTTC.